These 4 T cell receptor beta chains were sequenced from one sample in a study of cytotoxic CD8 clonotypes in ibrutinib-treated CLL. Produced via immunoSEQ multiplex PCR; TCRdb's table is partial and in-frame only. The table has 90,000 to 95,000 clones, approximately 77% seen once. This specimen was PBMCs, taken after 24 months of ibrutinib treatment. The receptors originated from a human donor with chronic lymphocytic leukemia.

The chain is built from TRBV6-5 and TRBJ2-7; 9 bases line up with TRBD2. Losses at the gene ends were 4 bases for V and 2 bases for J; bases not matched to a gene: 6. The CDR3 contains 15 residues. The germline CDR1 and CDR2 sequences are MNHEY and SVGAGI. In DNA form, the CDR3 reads TGTGCCAGCAGTTCCTACGCTAGCGGGGCCTACGAGCAGTACTTC. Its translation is CASSSYASGAYEQYF.

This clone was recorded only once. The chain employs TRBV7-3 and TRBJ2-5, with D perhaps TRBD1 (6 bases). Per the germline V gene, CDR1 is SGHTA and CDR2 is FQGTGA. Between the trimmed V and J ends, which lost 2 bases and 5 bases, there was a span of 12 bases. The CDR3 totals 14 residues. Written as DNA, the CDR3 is TGTGCCAGCAGCTTATGGGGGCGCCGGGAGACCCAGTACTTC. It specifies CASSLWGRRETQYF.

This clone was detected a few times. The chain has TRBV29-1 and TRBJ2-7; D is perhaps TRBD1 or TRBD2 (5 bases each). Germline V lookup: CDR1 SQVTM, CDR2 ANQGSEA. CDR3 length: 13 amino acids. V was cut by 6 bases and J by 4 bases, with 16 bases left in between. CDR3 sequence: CSVGTGWSYEQYF. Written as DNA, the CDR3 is TGCAGCGTAGGGACCGGCTGGTCGTACGAGCAGTACTTC.

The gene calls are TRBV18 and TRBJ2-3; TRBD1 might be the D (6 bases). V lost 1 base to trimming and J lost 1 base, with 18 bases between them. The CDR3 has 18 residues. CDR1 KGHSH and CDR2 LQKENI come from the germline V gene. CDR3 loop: CASSPLPRSRQGTDTQYF. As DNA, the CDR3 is TGTGCCAGCTCACCACTACCTCGAAGTAGACAGGGCACAGATACGCAGTATTTT.